This is a list of T cell receptor beta chains from one sample in a study of T cells expressing NK-cell markers. TCRdb reprocessed the 5' RACE reads; each CDR3 protein has one entry and no DNA is given. In all, the sample yields thousands of distinct CDR3 sequences. Input material: blood T cells: a sorted CD56 or NKG2C T cell subset, CD4+ or CD8+ T cells, or bulk PBMC T cells (not recorded which). The source is a man aged 18 to 69 in good health. Both conserved end residues are part of each CDR3. Fields, in order: clone size, J gene, V gene, CDR3 protein. Not all rows give a size; the values are once, few, many and, for expanded clones, a class.

- TRBJ1-2 TRBV15 CATSRDGTPADGYTF
- TRBJ2-3 TRBV4-2 CASSQVQASTDTQYF
- TRBJ2-5 TRBV5-6 CASSLVDLGGETQYF
- TRBJ2-1 TRBV6-4 CASSVTPDNEQFF
- TRBJ2-2 TRBV9 CASSVNLAGSGTGELFF
- TRBJ1-5 TRBV7-8 CASSPEGTGGHQPQHF
- TRBJ1-2 TRBV20-1 CSARDLTGFGYTF
- TRBJ2-5 TRBV20-1 CSARSIEQGLETQYF
medium-sized TRBJ2-7 TRBV5-6 CASSPFGDSYEQYF
- TRBJ2-7 TRBV19 CASSDLAGARSEQYF
- TRBJ1-5 TRBV6-1 CASSEGEYQPQHF
- TRBJ2-3 TRBV7-3 CASSLTPTDTQYF
- TRBJ2-3 TRBV6-2/TRBV6-3 CASRSSGEADTQYF
- TRBJ2-7 TRBV6-1 CASGGGSDFYEQYF
- TRBJ1-1 TRBV20-1 CSARAGDRDTEAFF